This T cell receptor beta chain was profiled in a study of OX40 agonist ivuxolimab in advanced cancers. Study in general: Past anti-PD-1, anti-PD-L1 or anti-CTLA-4 therapy was accepted, and 40% to 45% had received some.

For this clone: The antigen is unknown.

Assay used: immunoSEQ multiplex PCR; TCRdb lists only in-frame clones, some missing. This sample has about 77,000 clones, with around four fifths found just once. Study findings and constraints: By week 6 at 0.1 to 3.0 mg/kg, blood CD4+ and CD8+ T cells had expanded clonally. The average count of expanded clones was higher among CD8+ T cells than among CD4+.

This CDR3 spans 14 amino acids. Germline V gives CDR1 SNHLY, CDR2 FYNNEI. V gave up 3 bases and J gave up 3 bases, with 9 bases separating them. The sequences come from CD4+ or CD8+ T cells sorted from blood, collected in a trial of the OX40 agonist ivuxolimab. The chain combines TRBV2 with TRBJ1-5; perhaps TRBD1 as D (6 bases). The receptor was isolated from an adult with an advanced solid tumor such as melanoma, head and neck, liver or kidney cancer. The CDR3 sequence: CASSDRGSNQPQHF. The CDR3 bases are TGTGCCAGCAGTGACAGGGGCTCCAATCAGCCCCAGCATTTT. Based on the CDR3 plus reference TRBV2 and TRBJ1-5, the full variable domain is EPEVTQTPSHQVTQMGQEVILRCVPISNHLYFYWYRQILGQKVEFLVSFYNNEISEKSEIFDDQFSVERPDGSNFTLKIRSTKLEDSAMYFCASSDRGSNQPQHFGDGTRLSIL.